This T cell receptor beta chain was retrieved from a study of CD8 T cells in Susac syndrome. V lost 1 base to trimming and J lost 2 bases; unmatched junction nucleotides: 2. The CDR3 spans 14 residues. TCR beta sequencing covered blood CD8+ and CD4+ T cells. Healthy donors acted as controls, with matching for age and sex. Reverse transcription of roughly 0.5 to 1 ug RNA used random hexamers. An immunoSEQ multiplex PCR generated amplified TCR beta CDR3 products spanning 54 Vbeta and 13 Jbeta. TCRdb recomputed calls from the immunoSEQ multiplex PCR reads with MiXCR, one row per CDR3 protein. The data show roughly 200,000 distinct CDR3 sequences, with about 95% seen just once and approximately 0.094% held by the top ten. In this sample, this clonotype turned up a few times.

The sequenced material came from CD4+ T cells from PBMCs. The genes are TRBV12-3 or TRBV12-4 and TRBJ2-7; 7 bases fit TRBD1. The sequence was obtained from a human donor in good health. CDR3 bases: TGTGCCAGCAGTTTAGACAGGGGTCCCTACGAGCAGTACTTC. Encoded protein: CASSLDRGPYEQYF.